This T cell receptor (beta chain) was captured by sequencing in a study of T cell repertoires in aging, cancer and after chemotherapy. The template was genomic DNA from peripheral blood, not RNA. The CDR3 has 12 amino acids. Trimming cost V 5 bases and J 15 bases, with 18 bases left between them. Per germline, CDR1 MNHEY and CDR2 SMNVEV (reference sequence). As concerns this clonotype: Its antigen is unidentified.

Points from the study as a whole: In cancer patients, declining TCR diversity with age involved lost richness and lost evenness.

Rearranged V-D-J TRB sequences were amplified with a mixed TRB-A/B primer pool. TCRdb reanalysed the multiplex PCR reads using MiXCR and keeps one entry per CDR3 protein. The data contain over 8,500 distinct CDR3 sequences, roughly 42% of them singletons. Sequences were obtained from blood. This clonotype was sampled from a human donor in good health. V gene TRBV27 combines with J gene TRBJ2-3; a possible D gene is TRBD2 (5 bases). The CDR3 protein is CASSPTSNHLYF. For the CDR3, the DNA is TGTGCCAGCAGTCCAACTAGTAACCATCTCTATTTT.